A selection of T cell receptor beta chains follows, all from one sample in a study of control samples from healthy donors and cancer patients. Here immunoSEQ multiplex PCR was the method, and the copy in TCRdb shows in-frame clones only, minus some. The sample shows roughly 49,000 clones, roughly 90% of them seen only once. The specimen was PBMCs. The origin of the receptors is a man aged 45-65 years with head and neck cancer. CDR3s include the opening cysteine and the closing phenylalanine or tryptophan. The order of the fields is D gene, clone size, J gene, V gene, CDR3 protein, CDR3 DNA. The D gene is left open where the match is weak. Clone size, where shown, is once, few, many, or a class for clones that have expanded.

d_call: TRBD2
clone_size: -
j_call: TRBJ2-3
v_call: TRBV11-2
cdr3_aa: CASSSIREGTQYF
cdr3_nt: TGTGCCAGCAGCTCAATCCGGGAGGGTACGCAGTATTTT

d_call: TRBD1
clone_size: once
j_call: TRBJ2-2
v_call: TRBV5-1
cdr3_aa: CASTSGTGDTGELFF
cdr3_nt: TGCGCCAGCACCTCCGGGACAGGGGACACCGGGGAGCTGTTTTTT

d_call: TRBD1
clone_size: medium-sized
j_call: TRBJ2-7
v_call: TRBV11-2
cdr3_aa: CASSLGQGVGEQYF
cdr3_nt: TGTGCCAGCAGCTTAGGACAGGGAGTAGGCGAGCAGTACTTC

d_call: -
clone_size: -
j_call: TRBJ1-2
v_call: TRBV5-1
cdr3_aa: CASKNYRDMYGYTF
cdr3_nt: TGCGCCAGCAAAAACTACAGAGATATGTATGGCTACACCTTC

d_call: TRBD1
clone_size: -
j_call: TRBJ2-7
v_call: TRBV29-1
cdr3_aa: CSAQGQASYEQYF
cdr3_nt: TGCAGCGCTCAGGGACAGGCTTCCTACGAGCAGTACTTC

d_call: -
clone_size: -
j_call: TRBJ2-2
v_call: TRBV4-1
cdr3_aa: CASSQSRGGGSTGELFF
cdr3_nt: TGCGCCAGCAGCCAATCGCGGGGAGGGGGCAGCACCGGGGAGCTGTTTTTT

d_call: -
clone_size: once
j_call: TRBJ2-1
v_call: TRBV5-1
cdr3_aa: CASSWGVYQSSYNEQFF
cdr3_nt: TGCGCCAGCAGCTGGGGCGTCTACCAGAGCTCCTACAATGAGCAGTTCTTC

d_call: -
clone_size: -
j_call: TRBJ2-3
v_call: TRBV11-2
cdr3_aa: CASSTILGVGGTQYF
cdr3_nt: TGTGCCAGCAGCACGATCCTAGGGGTGGGGGGTACGCAGTATTTT

d_call: TRBD2
clone_size: -
j_call: TRBJ2-7
v_call: TRBV7-2
cdr3_aa: CASSPTLAGGEQYF
cdr3_nt: TGTGCCAGCAGCCCGACGTTAGCGGGGGGCGAGCAGTACTTC

d_call: TRBD1
clone_size: -
j_call: TRBJ2-1
v_call: TRBV9
cdr3_aa: CASSVDGTGAYNEQFF
cdr3_nt: TGTGCCAGCAGCGTAGATGGGACAGGGGCCTACAATGAGCAGTTCTTC

d_call: -
clone_size: -
j_call: TRBJ2-3
v_call: TRBV30
cdr3_aa: CAWSQGRRLSTDTQYF
cdr3_nt: TGTGCCTGGAGTCAGGGGCGGAGACTAAGCACCGATACGCAGTATTTT

d_call: -
clone_size: -
j_call: TRBJ1-3
v_call: TRBV18
cdr3_aa: CASSPLLGASSGNTIYF
cdr3_nt: TGTGCCAGCTCACCCTTGCTAGGAGCTTCCTCTGGAAACACCATATATTTT

d_call: -
clone_size: -
j_call: TRBJ2-2
v_call: TRBV7-7
cdr3_aa: CASSSAGGLGTGELFF
cdr3_nt: TGTGCTAGCAGCTCCGCTGGAGGGCTCGGCACCGGGGAGCTGTTTTTT

d_call: TRBD2
clone_size: -
j_call: TRBJ2-7
v_call: TRBV30
cdr3_aa: CAWRQGLAALKGEQYF
cdr3_nt: TGTGCCTGGAGACAGGGACTAGCGGCCCTAAAGGGCGAGCAGTACTTC

d_call: -
clone_size: -
j_call: TRBJ1-5
v_call: TRBV7-9
cdr3_aa: CASSLVVGQPQHF
cdr3_nt: TGTGCCAGCAGCTTAGTGGTTGGTCAGCCCCAGCATTTT

d_call: -
clone_size: -
j_call: TRBJ1-1
v_call: TRBV12-3/TRBV12-4
cdr3_aa: CASSLAGDTEAFF
cdr3_nt: TGTGCCAGCAGTTTAGCAGGGGACACTGAAGCTTTCTTT

d_call: -
clone_size: -
j_call: TRBJ2-1
v_call: TRBV5-6
cdr3_aa: CASSLVRGGEQFF
cdr3_nt: TGTGCCAGCAGCTTGGTCCGGGGAGGAGAGCAGTTCTTC

d_call: TRBD1
clone_size: -
j_call: TRBJ1-5
v_call: TRBV7-8
cdr3_aa: CASSLSRNRGHQPQHF
cdr3_nt: TGTGCCAGCAGCTTATCCCGGAACAGGGGGCATCAGCCCCAGCATTTT

d_call: -
clone_size: -
j_call: TRBJ1-5
v_call: TRBV4-1
cdr3_aa: CASSQAGFRPQHF
cdr3_nt: TGCGCCAGCAGCCAAGCTGGGTTTCGGCCCCAGCATTTT

d_call: TRBD1
clone_size: -
j_call: TRBJ2-1
v_call: TRBV11-2
cdr3_aa: CASSLAPAGGNDEQFF
cdr3_nt: TGTGCCAGCAGCTTAGCCCCAGCAGGGGGCAACGATGAGCAGTTCTTC

d_call: -
clone_size: -
j_call: TRBJ2-6
v_call: TRBV11-2
cdr3_aa: CASSLDSGGANVLTF
cdr3_nt: TGTGCCAGCAGCTTAGATTCCGGTGGGGCCAACGTCCTGACTTTC

d_call: TRBD1
clone_size: -
j_call: TRBJ1-3
v_call: TRBV28
cdr3_aa: CASSPDRASGNTIYF
cdr3_nt: TGTGCCAGCAGCCCGGACAGGGCGTCTGGAAACACCATATATTTT

d_call: -
clone_size: -
j_call: TRBJ2-3
v_call: TRBV19
cdr3_aa: CASSTTRDESDTQYF
cdr3_nt: TGTGCCAGTAGTACCACCCGGGACGAGTCCGATACGCAGTATTTT

d_call: TRBD2
clone_size: -
j_call: TRBJ2-5
v_call: TRBV6-5
cdr3_aa: CASSRTSGNQETQYF
cdr3_nt: TGTGCCAGCAGTCGGACTAGCGGGAACCAAGAGACCCAGTACTTC

d_call: TRBD1
clone_size: -
j_call: TRBJ2-1
v_call: TRBV5-4
cdr3_aa: CASSSGQGAYNEQFF
cdr3_nt: TGTGCCAGCAGCTCGGGACAGGGGGCCTACAATGAGCAGTTCTTC

d_call: -
clone_size: -
j_call: TRBJ1-4
v_call: TRBV6-5
cdr3_aa: CASSRPGNEKLFF
cdr3_nt: TGTGCCAGCAGTCGCCCCGGGAATGAAAAACTGTTTTTT

d_call: -
clone_size: -
j_call: TRBJ1-4
v_call: TRBV27
cdr3_aa: CASSGYRRTAESEKLFF
cdr3_nt: TGTGCCAGCAGTGGTTACCGTCGGACAGCCGAGAGTGAAAAACTGTTTTTT

d_call: -
clone_size: -
j_call: TRBJ2-7
v_call: TRBV7-2
cdr3_aa: CASSLVGGAQPEQYF
cdr3_nt: TGTGCCAGCAGCTTAGTAGGGGGGGCGCAACCCGAGCAGTACTTC

d_call: -
clone_size: -
j_call: TRBJ1-5
v_call: TRBV6-6
cdr3_aa: CASTPRVDQPQHF
cdr3_nt: TGTGCCAGCACGCCGAGGGTCGACCAGCCCCAGCATTTT

d_call: -
clone_size: -
j_call: TRBJ2-7
v_call: TRBV11-2
cdr3_aa: CASSITTGAGAYEQCF
cdr3_nt: TGTGCCAGCAGCATAACGACAGGGGCGGGGGCCTACGAGCAGTGCTTC

d_call: -
clone_size: -
j_call: TRBJ1-2
v_call: TRBV6-1
cdr3_aa: CASSEALWRVASGGYTF
cdr3_nt: TGTGCCAGCAGTGAAGCGCTATGGAGGGTCGCGAGCGGTGGCTACACCTTC

d_call: -
clone_size: -
j_call: TRBJ2-1
v_call: TRBV28
cdr3_aa: CASIRDFNEQFF
cdr3_nt: TGTGCCAGCATCCGCGATTTCAATGAGCAGTTCTTC

d_call: -
clone_size: -
j_call: TRBJ2-1
v_call: TRBV6-2/TRBV6-3
cdr3_aa: CASSYGQYNEQFF
cdr3_nt: TGTGCCAGCAGTTACGGGCAGTACAATGAGCAGTTCTTC

d_call: -
clone_size: -
j_call: TRBJ2-7
v_call: TRBV7-9
cdr3_aa: CASSLGQADYEQYF
cdr3_nt: TGTGCCAGCAGCTTAGGGCAGGCGGACTACGAGCAGTACTTC

d_call: -
clone_size: -
j_call: TRBJ2-6
v_call: TRBV28
cdr3_aa: CASSRSGANVLTF
cdr3_nt: TGTGCCAGCAGTCGGTCTGGGGCCAACGTCCTGACTTTC

d_call: -
clone_size: -
j_call: TRBJ1-2
v_call: TRBV6-2/TRBV6-3
cdr3_aa: CASSYRRPGNGYTF
cdr3_nt: TGTGCCAGCAGTTACCGTCGGCCAGGGAATGGCTACACCTTC

d_call: -
clone_size: -
j_call: TRBJ2-1
v_call: TRBV7-9
cdr3_aa: CASSPPNRVAPYNEQFF
cdr3_nt: TGTGCCAGCAGCCCACCAAACAGGGTCGCACCCTACAATGAGCAGTTCTTC

d_call: TRBD1
clone_size: -
j_call: TRBJ2-5
v_call: TRBV7-3
cdr3_aa: CASSPTGGIGAQYF
cdr3_nt: TGTGCCAGCAGCCCGACAGGGGGTATAGGGGCCCAGTACTTC

d_call: -
clone_size: once
j_call: TRBJ2-6
v_call: TRBV7-3
cdr3_aa: CASSLRRGGGSGANVLTF
cdr3_nt: TGTGCCAGCAGCTTACGGCGAGGGGGAGGCTCTGGGGCCAACGTCCTGACTTTC

d_call: -
clone_size: -
j_call: TRBJ1-6
v_call: TRBV7-9
cdr3_aa: CASSYAQGSPLHF
cdr3_nt: TGTGCCAGCAGCTACGCCCAGGGGTCACCCCTCCACTTT

d_call: TRBD1
clone_size: few
j_call: TRBJ1-2
v_call: TRBV6-5
cdr3_aa: CASSPLGQAYGYTF
cdr3_nt: TGTGCCAGCAGTCCTCTCGGACAGGCTTATGGCTACACCTTC

d_call: -
clone_size: -
j_call: TRBJ2-1
v_call: TRBV3-1/TRBV3-2
cdr3_aa: CASSHRGIRSYNEQFF
cdr3_nt: TGTGCCAGCAGCCATAGGGGGATTAGGTCCTACAATGAGCAGTTCTTC